The 10 T cell receptor beta chains given below trace back to one sample, sequenced in a study of T cells in Graves' hyperthyroidism and ophthalmopathy. RNA transcripts yielded amplified TCR beta CDR3 regions. Researchers ran a first-round RT-PCR on the TCR CDR3 using the HTBI primer set. Using its own MiXCR run on the multiplex PCR reads, TCRdb lists one record per CDR3 protein. The sample lists 500,000 to 650,000 distinct CDR3 sequences, about 14% occurring once. Sequenced: blood. The source is a woman aged 45-65 years with Graves' ophthalmopathy.

This clonotype has ten or more counts. The chain is built from TRBV28 and TRBJ1-5; 9 bases fit TRBD1. Germline V gives CDR1 MDHEN, CDR2 SYDVKM. The CDR3 sequence is 13 residues long. Trimming at V came to 10 bases and at J to 4 bases, leaving 5 bases not matched to a gene. The CDR3 reads CATKGQGNQPQHF. DNA for the CDR3: TGTGCCACCAAGGGACAGGGAAATCAGCCCCAGCATTTT.

This clonotype was seen more than once but under ten times. This chain joins TRBV20-1 and TRBJ1-5, with 7 bases fitting TRBD1. The V gene's germline CDR1 is DFQATT and CDR2 SNEGSKA (reference sequence). Unmatched junction bases numbered 4, after V lost 1 base and J lost 7 bases. This CDR3 has 13 residues. CDR3: CSARVTGEQPQHF. The CDR3 DNA sequence: TGCAGTGCTAGAGTAACAGGGGAGCAGCCCCAGCATTTT.

This clonotype was seen at least ten times. V gene TRBV15 combines with J gene TRBJ2-7; 10 bases match TRBD1. V was clipped by 1 base and J by 4 bases; unmatched bases: 7. The CDR3 has 16 amino acids. From germline, CDR1 is LNHNV and CDR2 YYDKDF (reference sequence). The CDR3 here is CATSRGIDRGLYEQYF. Here the CDR3 DNA reads TGTGCCACCAGCAGAGGAATAGACAGGGGGCTGTACGAGCAGTACTTC.

This clonotype was picked up many times. The chain employs TRBV6-2 or TRBV6-3 and TRBJ1-1, with D hard to call. The CDR3 contains 13 residues. The ends were cut back, 2 bases at V and 3 bases at J, with 7 bases in the middle. Germline-derived CDR1 and CDR2 are MNHEY and SVGEGT. The CDR3 bases are TGTGCCAGCAGTTACAGGTTTGACACTGAAGCTTTCTTT. Encoded protein: CASSYRFDTEAFF.

This clonotype appeared a few times. The chain couples TRBV13 to TRBJ2-4; D possibly corresponds to TRBD2 (6 bases). Between the trimmed V and J ends, which lost 5 bases and 3 bases, there was a span of 14 bases. CDR1 and CDR2 (germline): PRHDT, FYEKMQ (reference sequence). This CDR3 has 15 amino acids. The CDR3, as DNA: TGTGCCAGCAGCCCCGCTGCCGGGGGCAAAAACATTCAGTACTTC. This encodes CASSPAAGGKNIQYF.

In its sample, this clonotype was seen many times. This chain links TRBV5-8 with TRBJ1-1; TRBD1 agrees at 7 bases. Trimming at V came to 4 bases and at J to 6 bases, leaving 6 bases not matched to a gene. The CDR3 length is 13 residues. The germline gives CDR1 SGHTS, CDR2 YDEGEE. The CDR3, as DNA: TGTGCCAGCAGCCAAGCGACAGGGCCTGAAGCTTTCTTT. It is translated as CASSQATGPEAFF. The full variable domain, in which reference TRBV5-8 and TRBJ1-1 provide the parts outside the CDR3, is EAGVTQSPTHLIKTRGQQATLRCSPISGHTSVYWYQQALGLGLQFLLWYDEGEERNRGNFPPRFSGRQFPNYSSELNVNALELEDSALYLCASSQATGPEAFFGQGTRLTVV.

At least ten counts were recorded for this clonotype. The chain employs TRBV24-1 and TRBJ1-1; 8 bases align to TRBD1. Germline V gene data show CDR1 as KGHDR and CDR2 as SFDVKD. The CDR3 length is 15 residues. After removal of 3 bases from V and 3 bases from J, the junction contained 5 bases not matched to a gene. The CDR3 loop reads CATSDGRTGHTEAFF. CDR3 DNA sequence: TGTGCCACCAGTGATGGTCGGACAGGGCACACTGAAGCTTTCTTT.

This clonotype was picked up many times. The chain recombines TRBV7-2 with TRBJ2-5; D could derive from TRBD1 or TRBD2 (5 bases each). The CDR3 spans 14 residues. Germline lookup yields CDR1 SGHTA and CDR2 FQGNSA. Trimming removed 3 bases at V and 2 bases at J, with 10 bases between. CDR3 amino acids: CASSLGTPQETQYF. DNA of the CDR3: TGTGCCAGCAGCTTGGGGACCCCACAAGAGACCCAGTACTTC.

This clonotype was counted between two and nine times. This chain uses TRBV27 with TRBJ2-1; D call uncertain. The CDR3 covers 15 residues. The V end lost 7 bases, the J end lost 10 bases, and 23 bases lay between the germline ends. CDR1 and CDR2 from the germline V gene are MNHEY and SMNVEV (reference sequence). The CDR3 nucleotides read TGTGCCAGCAAGTTTTCCGGCTATTCCACTACAGAGCAGTTCTTC. It is translated as CASKFSGYSTTEQFF.

The chain recombines TRBV12-3 or TRBV12-4 with TRBJ2-2; D call uncertain. The CDR3 length is 14 residues. V lost 5 bases and J lost 2, with 9 bases in between. CDR3 loop: CASSTWENTGELFF. CDR3 sequence (DNA): TGTGCCAGCAGTACCTGGGAAAACACCGGGGAGCTGTTTTTT.